Following are 17 T cell receptor beta chains from one sample sequenced in a study of shared clonotypes between healthy human individuals. In the naive CD8 group, cells lacked CD45RO and were positively selected for CCR7, so terminally differentiated effector memory CD45RA+ cells were left out. Clones were sequenced by immunoSEQ multiplex PCR, and TCRdb holds only the in-frame ones, with some missing. The table lists over 2,000,000 clones, 80% to 95% of them singletons, with 1.5% to 2% in the top ten. The sequenced sample was naive CD8+ T cells from PBMCs. These receptors were collected from a man aged 18 to 30 in good health. Some clones in this sample may be carry-over from other donors' samples.

About this clone: This specimen includes other DNA sequences encoding the same CDR3. The chain combines TRBV7-3 with TRBJ2-1; possibly TRBD2 for D (6 bases). Germline assignment: CDR1 SGHTA and CDR2 FQGTGA. V was cut by 2 bases and J by 2 bases, with 10 bases left in between. The CDR3 consists of 15 residues. In DNA form, the CDR3 reads TGTGCCAGCAGCTTACGCCGCGGGACCTACAATGAGCAGTTCTTC. This translates into CASSLRRGTYNEQFF.

V is TRBV5-4 and J is TRBJ2-3; a weak D match, TRBD2 (6 bases). The V end lost 6 bases, the J end lost 0 bases, and 11 bases lay between the germline ends. The germline gives CDR1 SGHNT, CDR2 YYREEE (reference sequence). The CDR3 is made up of 14 amino acids. The CDR3 region is CASTPSGSTDTQYF. CDR3 bases: TGTGCCAGCACACCCAGCGGGAGCACAGATACGCAGTATTTT.

V is TRBV11-2 and J is TRBJ2-7; possible D gene TRBD2, 5 bases. Germline V lookup: CDR1 SGHAT, CDR2 FQNNGV. The V gene lost 4 bases and the J gene lost 1 base, with 11 bases spanning the gap. The CDR3 has 14 amino acids. CDR3 in amino acids: CASSSKSGSYEQYF. Here the CDR3 DNA reads TGTGCCAGCAGCTCCAAGAGCGGATCCTACGAGCAGTACTTC.

CDR3 sequence: CASSLSLAAYEQYF. As DNA, the CDR3 is TGTGCCAGCAGCTTGAGTCTAGCGGCCTACGAGCAGTACTTC. This chain connects TRBV5-8 to TRBJ2-7; TRBD2 matches 7 bases. V shed 1 base and J 2 bases; nucleotides not matched to a gene: 3. Per germline, CDR1 SGHTS and CDR2 YDEGEE. The CDR3 consists of 14 residues.

The rearrangement uses TRBV13 and TRBJ2-7, with 9 bases lining up with TRBD1. Looked up from germline, CDR1 is PRHDT and CDR2 is FYEKMQ (reference sequence). V gave up 4 bases and J gave up 6 bases; unmatched junction bases: 4. The CDR3 runs to 13 residues. CDR3 sequence: CASSWTTGGEQYF. As DNA, the CDR3 is TGTGCCAGCAGCTGGACGACAGGGGGCGAGCAGTACTTC.

The rearrangement uses TRBV5-3 and TRBJ2-2, with D uncertain. TRBV5-3 is an ORF; its function is uncertain. This CDR3 has 16 residues. Trimming took off 6 bases at V and 0 bases at J, with 15 bases between the two ends. Written as DNA, the CDR3 is TGTGCCAGAACGTGCGGAACCGGGCCGAACACCGGGGAGCTGTTTTTT. Its translation is CARTCGTGPNTGELFF.

This clone was seen a single time. The chain joins TRBV14 to TRBJ2-5; 7 bases are shared with TRBD1. The V and J ends lost 5 bases and 4 bases, in that order; junction bases with no gene match: 10. The CDR3 has 15 amino acids. Germline V lookup: CDR1 SGHDN, CDR2 FVKESK. CDR3 DNA: TGTGCCAGCAGCAGGTCCCTTGAGGGGGCAGAGACCCAGTACTTC. It translates to CASSRSLEGAETQYF.

A remark on this clone: The same CDR3 arises from other DNA sequences in this sample as well. This chain links TRBV29-1 with TRBJ2-7, with TRBD1 identical over 7 bases. The germline CDR1 and CDR2 sequences are SQVTM and ANQGSEA. This CDR3 is built from 11 residues. The junction had 5 bases not matched to a gene; V was cut back by 6 bases and J by 6 bases. DNA of the CDR3: TGCAGCGTGTACAGGGGCCCCGAGCAGTACTTC. Translation gives CSVYRGPEQYF.

The rearrangement links TRBV27 to TRBJ1-1, with D tentatively TRBD1 (5 bases). The germline V and J ends were trimmed by 6 bases and 5 bases, with 19 bases remaining between them. Germline loops: CDR1 MNHEY, CDR2 SMNVEV (reference sequence). The CDR3 totals 15 residues. CDR3 nucleotides: TGTGCCAGCAGGTGGGGGACCCTGGGTGCGACTGAAGCTTTCTTT. It is translated as CASRWGTLGATEAFF.

The rearrangement links TRBV6-1 to TRBJ1-1, with no clear D. This CDR3 is built from 13 residues. The ends were cut back, 8 bases at V and 0 bases at J, with 10 bases in the middle. The germline V gene has CDR1 MNHNS and CDR2 SASEGT. The chain's CDR3 is CASGGSLNTEAFF. In DNA form, the CDR3 reads TGTGCCAGCGGCGGCTCCTTGAACACTGAAGCTTTCTTT.

The V gene is TRBV7-3, the J gene TRBJ2-6, with 7 positions matching TRBD1. Per germline, CDR1 SGHTA and CDR2 FQGTGA. This CDR3 contains 17 residues. V lost 1 base to trimming and J lost 2 bases; unmatched junction nucleotides: 5. This CDR3 is CASSLIRQGAGANVLTF. In DNA form, the CDR3 reads TGTGCCAGCAGCTTAATTAGGCAGGGGGCTGGGGCCAACGTCCTGACTTTC.

In regard to this clone: The same CDR3 arises from other DNA sequences in this sample as well. This chain joins TRBV7-9 and TRBJ2-1; 13 positions agree with TRBD2. This CDR3 has 16 residues. The germline V gene encodes CDR1 SEHNR and CDR2 FQNEAQ (reference sequence). V was clipped by 4 bases and J by 2 bases; unmatched bases: 2. Here the CDR3 reads CASSSGLAGAYNEQFF. Written as DNA, the CDR3 is TGTGCCAGCAGCTCCGGACTAGCGGGGGCCTACAATGAGCAGTTCTTC.

The rearrangement joins TRBV29-1 to TRBJ2-7; unclear D gene. The V gene's germline CDR1 is SQVTM and CDR2 ANQGSEA. The CDR3 consists of 13 residues. Trimming stripped 2 bases from V and 0 bases from J, with 8 bases between. The chain's CDR3 is CSVESYNSYEQYF. CDR3 DNA sequence: TGCAGCGTTGAATCTTACAACTCCTACGAGCAGTACTTC.

The gene calls are TRBV4-1 and TRBJ2-1; 8 nucleotides match TRBD2. Germline V gene data show CDR1 as MGHRA and CDR2 as YSYEKL. Trimming removed 6 bases from V and 2 bases from J; junction bases left unmatched: 9. The CDR3 runs to 16 residues. The CDR3 DNA is TGCGCCAGCAGACCCAACCCGGGAGGGACCTACAATGAGCAGTTCTTC. Translating it yields CASRPNPGGTYNEQFF.

The CDR3 region is CASSPFGGQGLHGELFF. The CDR3 region has the DNA TGTGCCAGCTCGCCCTTTGGGGGACAGGGTCTTCACGGGGAGCTGTTTTTT. This chain uses TRBV27 with TRBJ2-2; 9 nucleotides align to TRBD1. Germline loops: CDR1 MNHEY, CDR2 SMNVEV (reference sequence). With V trimmed by 8 bases and J by 7 bases, 17 bases remained unmatched. This CDR3 region has 17 residues.

The V call is TRBV27, the J call TRBJ2-7; tentatively, D is TRBD1 (6 bases). The CDR3 loop spans 14 amino acids. Trimming removed 4 bases at V and 3 bases at J, with 13 bases between. The germline V gene encodes CDR1 MNHEY and CDR2 SMNVEV (reference sequence). This chain's CDR3 is CASSWTAESYEQYF. For the CDR3, the DNA is TGTGCCAGCAGTTGGACAGCCGAAAGCTACGAGCAGTACTTC.

V and J are TRBV28 and TRBJ1-3; D uncertain. The V and J ends lost 3 bases and 0 bases respectively, with 12 bases between them. The germline CDR1 and CDR2 sequences are MDHEN and SYDVKM. This CDR3 spans 16 amino acids. In DNA form, the CDR3 reads TGTGCCAGCAGTTTGGAGGTCGGTTTCTCTGGAAACACCATATATTTT. Translation: CASSLEVGFSGNTIYF.